This is a list of T cell receptor beta chains from one sample in a study of vaccination and CD4 T cells after COVID-19. Each CDR3 protein is one row after TCRdb ran MiXCR on the PCR reads. Of roughly 26,000 distinct CDR3 sequences in the sample, 64% were seen once. No antigens are known for them. The specimen was CD4+ T cells from blood, cultured in vitro. These receptors all stem from a human donor who had recovered from COVID-19. CDR3s include the opening cysteine and the closing phenylalanine or tryptophan. The D gene is left open where the match is weak. The size of a clone is reported for some rows only, either as once, few or many, or as a class for expanded clones.

D,V,size,J,DNA,CDR3
.,TRBV7-6,.,TRBJ2-7,TGTGCCAGCAGCCGCCTTAACGAAGAGCAGTACTTC,CASSRLNEEQYF
.,TRBV7-2,.,TRBJ2-2,TGCGCCAGCAGCCAAACGTGGCACACCGGGGAGCTGTTTTTT,CASSQTWHTGELFF
.,TRBV7-9,.,TRBJ2-5,TGTGCCAGCAGCTTAGCCGGCGGGTCCGAAGAGACCCAGTACTTC,CASSLAGGSEETQYF
.,TRBV7-2,.,TRBJ1-2,TGTGCCAGCAGCTTAGGGATAGAGGGGGACTACACCTTC,CASSLGIEGDYTF
TRBD2,TRBV7-3,.,TRBJ2-5,TGTGCCAGCAGCCGGACTAGTCCTGGGGAGACCCAGTACTTC,CASSRTSPGETQYF
.,TRBV20-1,.,TRBJ2-5,TGCAGTGCTAGAGTGGGGACCCAGTACTTC,CSARVGTQYF
.,TRBV6-5,few,TRBJ2-2,TGTGCCAGCAGTTACTCCGAAGGGTTTCCCGGGGAGCTGTTTTTT,CASSYSEGFPGELFF
TRBD1,TRBV10-3,.,TRBJ1-5,TGTGCCATCAGGGACAGGGAGGGTAATCAGCCCCAGCATTTT,CAIRDREGNQPQHF
.,TRBV27,.,TRBJ2-7,TGTGCCAGCGCAATAAGGGCGGCCTACGAGCAGTACTTC,CASAIRAAYEQYF
.,TRBV28,.,TRBJ2-7,TGTGCCACCCTTAGCCCCTACTCCTACGAGCAGTACTTC,CATLSPYSYEQYF
TRBD1,TRBV2,few,TRBJ1-1,TGTGCCAGCAGTAGAGAGGGACAGATGAACACTGAAGCTTTCTTT,CASSREGQMNTEAFF
TRBD2,TRBV20-1,few,TRBJ2-5,TGCAGTGCTGGGACTAGCGTCCAAGAGACCCAGTACTTC,CSAGTSVQETQYF
TRBD2,TRBV24-1,few,TRBJ2-5,TGTGCCACCAGTGATGCGTTAGCGGGGCAAGAGACCCAGTACTTC,CATSDALAGQETQYF
.,TRBV20-1,.,TRBJ2-4,TGCAGTGCGAGACATAATCTAGCCAAAAACATTCAGTACTTC,CSARHNLAKNIQYF
.,TRBV24-1,.,TRBJ2-3,TGTGCCACCTGTGACAGGTTCTCAGATACGCAGTATTTT,CATCDRFSDTQYF
TRBD1,TRBV20-1,.,TRBJ1-5,TGCAGTGCCCACAGGGGAATGGACAATCAGCCCCAGCATTTT,CSAHRGMDNQPQHF
TRBD1,TRBV12-3/TRBV12-4,.,TRBJ2-5,TGTGCCAGCAGCCTCAAACAGGGGTGGACCCAGTACTTC,CASSLKQGWTQYF
TRBD2,TRBV7-9,few,TRBJ2-7,TGTGCCAGCAGCCCGCCGCGGGGGAGGTTTTCTAGCGGGAGTACCCTGAGCTCCTACGAGCAGTACTTC,CASSPPRGRFSSGSTLSSYEQYF
TRBD1,TRBV24-1,.,TRBJ1-2,TGTGCCACCAGTGATACCGGACAGGGTGATGGTGGCTACACCTTC,CATSDTGQGDGGYTF
.,TRBV20-1,.,TRBJ1-2,TGCAGTGCACGAACTGTTCAAGACGGCTACACCTTC,CSARTVQDGYTF
.,TRBV7-2,.,TRBJ1-6,TGTGCCAGCAGCCCGAGCAGGGCCGGTTCACCCCTCCACTTT,CASSPSRAGSPLHF
TRBD2,TRBV15,.,TRBJ2-3,TGTGCCACCAGCAGAGTCCGGACTAGCGGGAATCCGGGAACGCAGTATTTT,CATSRVRTSGNPGTQYF
.,TRBV20-1,few,TRBJ1-1,TGCAGTGCTAGAGAAAGGTTAGGGGGAGCCTTTGAAGCTTTCTTT,CSARERLGGAFEAFF
.,TRBV15,few,TRBJ1-5,TGTGCCACCAGCAGAGATGTCAGGGTTGAGGGGCCCCAGCATTTT,CATSRDVRVEGPQHF
TRBD2,TRBV20-1,.,TRBJ2-7,TGCAGTGCTGGACTAGCGATTACCTACGAGCAGTACTTC,CSAGLAITYEQYF
.,TRBV19,once,TRBJ1-1,TGTGCCAGCCCGGTCGGGAACGCTGAAGCTTTCTTT,CASPVGNAEAFF
.,TRBV12-3/TRBV12-4,.,TRBJ1-2,TGTGCCAGCAGGCCGCATCAGGGCTATGGCTACACCTTC,CASRPHQGYGYTF
.,TRBV12-3/TRBV12-4,.,TRBJ1-6,TGTGCCAGCAGTTTGACAGAAAATTCACCCCTCCACTTT,CASSLTENSPLHF
TRBD1,TRBV6-1,.,TRBJ2-3,TGTGCCATCAGTGACCGACAGGGGAGAGGAGATACGCAGTATTTT,CAISDRQGRGDTQYF
.,TRBV5-8,.,TRBJ2-3,TGTGCCAGCAGCCGCGGGCAAGCCACAGATACGCAGTATTTT,CASSRGQATDTQYF
.,TRBV20-1,.,TRBJ2-7,TGCAGTGCCGAAAGGACGGTAAGCTCCTACGAGCAGTACTTC,CSAERTVSSYEQYF
.,TRBV20-1,once,TRBJ1-5,TGCAGTGCTAGAGACCAGGAGTTGAGCAATCAGCCCCAGCATTTT,CSARDQELSNQPQHF